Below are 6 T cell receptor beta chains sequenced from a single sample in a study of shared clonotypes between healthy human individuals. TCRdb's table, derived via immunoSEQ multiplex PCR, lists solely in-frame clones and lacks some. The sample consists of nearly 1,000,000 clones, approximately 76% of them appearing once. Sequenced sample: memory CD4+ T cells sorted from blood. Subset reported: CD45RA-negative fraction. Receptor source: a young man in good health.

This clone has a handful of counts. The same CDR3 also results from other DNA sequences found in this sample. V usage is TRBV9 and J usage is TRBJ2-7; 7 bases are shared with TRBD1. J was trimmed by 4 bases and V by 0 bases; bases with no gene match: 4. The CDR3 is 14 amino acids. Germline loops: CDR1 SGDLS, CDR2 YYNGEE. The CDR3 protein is CASSVDPGGYEQYF. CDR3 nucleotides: TGTGCCAGCAGCGTAGATCCAGGGGGTTACGAGCAGTACTTC.

The CDR3 spells CASNTGGLGEQFF. The CDR3 DNA sequence: TGTGCCAGCAATACGGGGGGGCTGGGTGAGCAGTTCTTC. This chain uses TRBV2 with TRBJ2-1; TRBD2 aligns across 8 bases. This CDR3 is 13 amino acids long. Germline assignment: CDR1 SNHLY and CDR2 FYNNEI. V lost 7 bases, J lost 9 bases, and 8 bases stayed unmatched. The full variable domain, rest sourced from reference TRBV2 and TRBJ2-1, is EPEVTQTPSHQVTQMGQEVILRCVPISNHLYFYWYRQILGQKVEFLVSFYNNEISEKSEIFDDQFSVERPDGSNFTLKIRSTKLEDSAMYFCASNTGGLGEQFFGPGTRLTVL.

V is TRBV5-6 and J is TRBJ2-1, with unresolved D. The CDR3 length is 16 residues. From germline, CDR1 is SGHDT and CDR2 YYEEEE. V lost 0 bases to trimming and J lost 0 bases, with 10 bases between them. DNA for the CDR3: TGTGCCAGCAGCTTGGCGGGCGGAAGCTCCTACAATGAGCAGTTCTTC. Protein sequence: CASSLAGGSSYNEQFF. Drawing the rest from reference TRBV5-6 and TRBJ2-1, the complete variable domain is DAGVTQSPTHLIKTRGQQVTLRCSPKSGHDTVSWYQQALGQGPQFIFQYYEEEERQRGNFPDRFSGHQFPNYSSELNVNALLLGDSALYLCASSLAGGSSYNEQFFGPGTRLTVL.

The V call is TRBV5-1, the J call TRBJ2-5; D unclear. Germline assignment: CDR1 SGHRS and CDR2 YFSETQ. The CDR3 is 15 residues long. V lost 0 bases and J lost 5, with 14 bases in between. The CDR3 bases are TGCGCCAGCAGCTTGGTCCGGGCTGGCACTGAGACCCAGTACTTC. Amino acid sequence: CASSLVRAGTETQYF.

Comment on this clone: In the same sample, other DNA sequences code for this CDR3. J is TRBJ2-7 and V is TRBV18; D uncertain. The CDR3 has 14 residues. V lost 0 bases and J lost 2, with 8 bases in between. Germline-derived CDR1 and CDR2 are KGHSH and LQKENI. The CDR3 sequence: CASSPPGLTYEQYF. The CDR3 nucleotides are TGTGCCAGCTCACCACCCGGTCTCACCTACGAGCAGTACTTC. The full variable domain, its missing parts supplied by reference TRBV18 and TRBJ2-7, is NAGVMQNPRHLVRRRGQEARLRCSPMKGHSHVYWYRQLPEEGLKFMVYLQKENIIDESGMPKERFSAEFPKEGPSILRIQQVVRGDSAAYFCASSPPGLTYEQYFGPGTRLTVT.

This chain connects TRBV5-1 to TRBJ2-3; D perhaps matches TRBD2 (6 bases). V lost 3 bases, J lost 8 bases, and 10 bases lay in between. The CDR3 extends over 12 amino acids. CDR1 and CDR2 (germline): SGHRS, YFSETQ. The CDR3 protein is CASSSGAGTQYF. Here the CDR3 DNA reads TGCGCCAGCAGCTCAGGAGCGGGTACGCAGTATTTT. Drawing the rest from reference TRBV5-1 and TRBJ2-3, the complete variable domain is KAGVTQTPRYLIKTRGQQVTLSCSPISGHRSVSWYQQTPGQGLQFLFEYFSETQRNKGNFPGRFSGRQFSNSRSEMNVSTLELGDSALYLCASSSGAGTQYFGPGTRLTVL.